Listed below are T cell receptor beta chains from one sample, sequenced in a study of T cell responses to AZD1222 COVID-19 vaccine. TCRdb's table, derived via immunoSEQ multiplex PCR, lists solely in-frame clones and lacks some. The data show about 170,000 clones, about nine tenths seen once. The sample in question was peripheral blood, obtained on day 0 of AZD1222 vaccination. These receptors all stem from an adult in good health. Both conserved end residues are trimmed from each CDR3.

TRBV6-5,TRBJ2-7,14,ASSYVRPGGTYEQY
TRBV5-3,TRBJ1-1,12,ARSFSDPRYPAF
TRBV7-9,TRBJ1-1,11,ASSFPGRTEAF
TRBV5-6,TRBJ1-1,11,ASSVGINGAAF
TRBV12-3/TRBV12-4,TRBJ2-1,9,ASRLLNEQF
TRBV3-1/TRBV3-2,TRBJ1-5,13,ASSPTGNSNQPQH
TRBV5-1,TRBJ2-6,13,ASSLVVSGANVLT
TRBV10-2,TRBJ2-7,10,ASTEQGSEQY
TRBV19,TRBJ2-6,11,ASSRSGANVLT
TRBV6-2/TRBV6-3,TRBJ2-7,10,ASSRQFYEQY
TRBV7-2,TRBJ1-2,13,ASSYDSSPNYGYT
TRBV28,TRBJ1-5,12,ASSPGTANQPQH
TRBV28,TRBJ2-5,14,ASSPGTGGLVETQY
TRBV10-2,TRBJ1-6,12,ASIPGLSDSPLH
TRBV7-9,TRBJ1-2,12,ASSSDLGWNGYT
TRBV6-2/TRBV6-3,TRBJ1-5,14,ASSYPLGSSNQPQH
TRBV6-5,TRBJ1-3,11,ASPSGTGNTIY